This T cell receptor beta chain was recorded in a study of human T cells and chemical hapten exposure. Described time point: healthy volunteer bleed at 2 weeks. Before extraction, the whole blood was not fractionated, and total RNA was taken from it. Germline V lookup: CDR1 KGHSH, CDR2 LQKENI. V lost 3 bases and J lost 3, with 15 bases in between. This CDR3 is 15 amino acids long. In TCRdb, the RACE reads were re-called with MiXCR into one record per CDR3 protein. The sample holds roughly 46,000 distinct CDR3 sequences; approximately 4.8% are singletons and the top ten take roughly 5.8%. The chain carries TRBV18 and TRBJ2-7; TRBD2 might be the D (6 bases). Sequencing input: whole blood. The clonotype was recovered from a human donor in good health. Some clones in this sample may be carry-over from other donors' samples. The CDR3 DNA sequence: TGTGCCAGCTCACCCGATGCGAGTAGCGGCTACGAGCAGTACTTC. Encoded protein: CASSPDASSGYEQYF.